This is a list of T cell receptor beta chains from one sample in a study of blood T cells in healthy people across ages. TCRdb recomputed calls from the 5' RACE reads with MiXCR, one row per CDR3 protein. Of 1.5 million to 2 million distinct CDR3 sequences listed, 40% to 55% are singletons. The sample consisted of blood. Every receptor here comes from a middle-aged woman in good health. Each CDR3 is given with its conserved first and last residue. The D gene is left open where the match is weak. Clone size, where shown, is once, few, many, or a class for clones that have expanded.

d_gene: -
v_gene: TRBV7-2
abundance: few
j_gene: TRBJ2-5
CDR3nt: TGTGCCAGCAGCTCCTCGACGATTCGGGAGACCCAGTACTTC
CDR3aa: CASSSSTIRETQYF

d_gene: -
v_gene: TRBV28
abundance: few
j_gene: TRBJ2-5
CDR3nt: TGTGCCAGCAAAGAGGGGCAGATACAAGAGACCCAGTACTTC
CDR3aa: CASKEGQIQETQYF

d_gene: TRBD1
v_gene: TRBV5-1
abundance: -
j_gene: TRBJ1-1
CDR3nt: TGCGCCAGCAGTCCGGGACAGGGGGCGCGGTACACTGAAGCTTTCTTT
CDR3aa: CASSPGQGARYTEAFF

d_gene: -
v_gene: TRBV20-1
abundance: -
j_gene: TRBJ1-1
CDR3nt: TGCAGTGCTGGCCCAGCCTACACTGAAGCTTTCTTT
CDR3aa: CSAGPAYTEAFF

d_gene: -
v_gene: TRBV18
abundance: -
j_gene: TRBJ2-1
CDR3nt: TGTGCCAGCTCACCATCCCAGGGTTCCTACAATGAGCAGTTCTTC
CDR3aa: CASSPSQGSYNEQFF

d_gene: -
v_gene: TRBV29-1
abundance: -
j_gene: TRBJ1-1
CDR3nt: TGCAGCGTTGAATATGGGGTAACTGAAGCTTTCTTT
CDR3aa: CSVEYGVTEAFF

d_gene: -
v_gene: TRBV12-3/TRBV12-4
abundance: -
j_gene: TRBJ2-5
CDR3nt: TGTGCCAGCAGCCTCCGAATAGGTCCACCAAGTGGGGAGACCCAGTACTTC
CDR3aa: CASSLRIGPPSGETQYF

d_gene: -
v_gene: TRBV6-5
abundance: -
j_gene: TRBJ2-1
CDR3nt: TGTGCCAGCCGGATTAGGGCAGGGGGGTATCTGCTGTTCTTC
CDR3aa: CASRIRAGGYLLFF

d_gene: -
v_gene: TRBV7-2
abundance: -
j_gene: TRBJ2-3
CDR3nt: TGTGCCAGCGAGGGGTACGGGGTGAGGACAGATACGCAGTATTTT
CDR3aa: CASEGYGVRTDTQYF

d_gene: -
v_gene: TRBV6-5
abundance: -
j_gene: TRBJ2-7
CDR3nt: TGTGCCAGCAGTTATTTTTACCGAAGCTCCTACGAGCAGTACTTC
CDR3aa: CASSYFYRSSYEQYF

d_gene: -
v_gene: TRBV9
abundance: -
j_gene: TRBJ2-1
CDR3nt: TGTGCCAGCAGCGTAGCGGGAAACAATGAGCAGTTCTTC
CDR3aa: CASSVAGNNEQFF

d_gene: -
v_gene: TRBV6-2/TRBV6-3
abundance: -
j_gene: TRBJ2-7
CDR3nt: TGTGCCAGCAGAACCCCTAGCGAGGGGATCCCGTACTTC
CDR3aa: CASRTPSEGIPYF

d_gene: TRBD1
v_gene: TRBV6-1
abundance: -
j_gene: TRBJ2-5
CDR3nt: TGTGCCAGCAGTAAGGGACAGGGGCGGATTTTCGGAGAGACCCAGTACTTC
CDR3aa: CASSKGQGRIFGETQYF

d_gene: -
v_gene: TRBV9
abundance: -
j_gene: TRBJ2-1
CDR3nt: TGTGCCAGCAGCGTAACCTCCTTGACTCGCTACAATGAGCAGTTCTTC
CDR3aa: CASSVTSLTRYNEQFF

d_gene: -
v_gene: TRBV9
abundance: -
j_gene: TRBJ1-5
CDR3nt: TGTGCCAGCAGCGGTCTGGGAGCGGGTCAGCCCCAGCATTTT
CDR3aa: CASSGLGAGQPQHF

d_gene: TRBD2
v_gene: TRBV4-2
abundance: -
j_gene: TRBJ2-4
CDR3nt: TGTGCCAGCAGCCAAGCGGGCCCTTCGGGGGGAAACATTCAGTACTTC
CDR3aa: CASSQAGPSGGNIQYF

d_gene: -
v_gene: TRBV29-1
abundance: few
j_gene: TRBJ2-7
CDR3nt: TGCAGCGTTGGGGAGCAGGGGAAGACTACGCAGCAGTACTTC
CDR3aa: CSVGEQGKTTQQYF

d_gene: -
v_gene: TRBV6-1
abundance: few
j_gene: TRBJ2-1
CDR3nt: TGTGCCACTACGAGGGGCGTCCCGGTTGAGCAGTTCTTC
CDR3aa: CATTRGVPVEQFF

d_gene: -
v_gene: TRBV6-2/TRBV6-3
abundance: few
j_gene: TRBJ2-5
CDR3nt: TGTGCCAGCAGTTCCCATACCGGGAGAGAGACCCAGTACTTC
CDR3aa: CASSSHTGRETQYF

d_gene: -
v_gene: TRBV27
abundance: few
j_gene: TRBJ2-7
CDR3nt: TGTGCCAGCAGTTTATCGTGGCCCACGCGAGAGCAGTACTTC
CDR3aa: CASSLSWPTREQYF

d_gene: TRBD2
v_gene: TRBV29-1
abundance: once
j_gene: TRBJ2-7
CDR3nt: TGCAGCGTTGCTGGACTAGCGGGAGCGTCCTACGAGCAGTACTTC
CDR3aa: CSVAGLAGASYEQYF

d_gene: -
v_gene: TRBV29-1
abundance: -
j_gene: TRBJ2-7
CDR3nt: TGCAGCGTTGAGTTGGGTCAATGGGGCTACGAGCAGTACTTC
CDR3aa: CSVELGQWGYEQYF

d_gene: -
v_gene: TRBV20-1
abundance: -
j_gene: TRBJ2-1
CDR3nt: TGCAGTGCTAGATCGAGGGGAGGATTCTATGAGCAGTTCTTC
CDR3aa: CSARSRGGFYEQFF

d_gene: -
v_gene: TRBV29-1
abundance: -
j_gene: TRBJ2-3
CDR3nt: TGCAGCGTTGTGAGAGGAGCGGAGACAGATACGCAGTATTTT
CDR3aa: CSVVRGAETDTQYF

d_gene: -
v_gene: TRBV7-2
abundance: -
j_gene: TRBJ1-5
CDR3nt: TGTGCCAGCAGCTTAAAGCCTTATCAGCCCCAGCATTTT
CDR3aa: CASSLKPYQPQHF

d_gene: -
v_gene: TRBV28
abundance: -
j_gene: TRBJ2-7
CDR3nt: TGTGCCAGCAGTATGGACAGCAGAAGTTTGTACGAGCAGTACTTC
CDR3aa: CASSMDSRSLYEQYF

d_gene: TRBD2
v_gene: TRBV10-3
abundance: -
j_gene: TRBJ2-1
CDR3nt: TGTGCCATCAGTGCCCGACTAGCGGGGACCTCCTACGATGAGCAGTTCTTC
CDR3aa: CAISARLAGTSYDEQFF

d_gene: -
v_gene: TRBV7-9
abundance: -
j_gene: TRBJ2-5
CDR3nt: TGTGCCAGCAGCTTAGGCGGGTCCGGTCGGGGGACCCAGTACTTC
CDR3aa: CASSLGGSGRGTQYF

d_gene: -
v_gene: TRBV5-6
abundance: -
j_gene: TRBJ2-7
CDR3nt: TGTGCCAGCAGCTTGCTCGGGGAAAAGTACGAGCAGTACTTC
CDR3aa: CASSLLGEKYEQYF

d_gene: -
v_gene: TRBV20-1
abundance: few
j_gene: TRBJ2-3
CDR3nt: TGCAGTGCTAGAGATAGGAGGGGGAACGCGATAGATACGCAGTATTTT
CDR3aa: CSARDRRGNAIDTQYF

d_gene: -
v_gene: TRBV5-5
abundance: -
j_gene: TRBJ2-3
CDR3nt: TGTGCCAGCAGCTTGGATCCAACCCACGGGACAGATACGCAGTATTTT
CDR3aa: CASSLDPTHGTDTQYF

d_gene: -
v_gene: TRBV20-1
abundance: -
j_gene: TRBJ2-7
CDR3nt: TGCAGTGCCAACGAGGGGGGGCCGATTAGATACGAGCAGTACTTC
CDR3aa: CSANEGGPIRYEQYF

d_gene: TRBD2
v_gene: TRBV5-1
abundance: few
j_gene: TRBJ2-5
CDR3nt: TGCGCCAGCAGCTTGGAGAATAGCGGGGGGGCGGAGACCCAGTACTTC
CDR3aa: CASSLENSGGAETQYF

d_gene: -
v_gene: TRBV27
abundance: -
j_gene: TRBJ2-7
CDR3nt: TGTGCCAGCAGTTTATATGGGGGTCTCTCCTACGAGCAGTACTTC
CDR3aa: CASSLYGGLSYEQYF

d_gene: -
v_gene: TRBV10-3
abundance: few
j_gene: TRBJ2-7
CDR3nt: TGTGCCATTCGGACCGAACCAGGCTCCTACGAGCAGTACTTC
CDR3aa: CAIRTEPGSYEQYF

d_gene: -
v_gene: TRBV4-2
abundance: -
j_gene: TRBJ2-6
CDR3nt: TGTGCCAGCAGCCTAAGGACAGAAAAAAGCTCTGGGGCCAACGTCCTGACTTTC
CDR3aa: CASSLRTEKSSGANVLTF

d_gene: -
v_gene: TRBV28
abundance: -
j_gene: TRBJ2-3
CDR3nt: TGTGCCAGCCGGAGGCACGTTGCAGATACGCAGTATTTT
CDR3aa: CASRRHVADTQYF

d_gene: TRBD1
v_gene: TRBV6-5
abundance: -
j_gene: TRBJ1-2
CDR3nt: TGTGCCAGCAGTACTTGGACAGGGGGCTCTTACTATGGCTACACCTTC
CDR3aa: CASSTWTGGSYYGYTF

d_gene: TRBD1
v_gene: TRBV29-1
abundance: -
j_gene: TRBJ1-2
CDR3nt: TGCAGTGCTGCCGGGACAGGGGGCAACTATGGCTACACCTTC
CDR3aa: CSAAGTGGNYGYTF

d_gene: -
v_gene: TRBV9
abundance: -
j_gene: TRBJ1-1
CDR3nt: TGTGCCAGCAGCGTAGCTGCGGACACTGAAGCTTTCTTT
CDR3aa: CASSVAADTEAFF

d_gene: -
v_gene: TRBV28
abundance: few
j_gene: TRBJ2-3
CDR3nt: TGTGCCAGCAGTCAACTTAAGCCAGATACGCAGTATTTT
CDR3aa: CASSQLKPDTQYF